These 13 T cell receptor beta chains were sequenced from one sample in a study of shared clonotypes between healthy human individuals. Here immunoSEQ multiplex PCR was the method, and the copy in TCRdb shows in-frame clones only, minus some. Of millions of clones listed, 93% are singletons. Naive CD8 cells, CD45RO-negative and positively selected for CCR7, excluded terminally differentiated effector memory CD45RA+ cells. The sequencing input was naive CD8+ T cells from PBMCs. Receptor source: a man aged 18 to 30 in good health. Some clones in this sample may be carry-over from other donors' samples.

Here the CDR3 DNA reads TGTGCCAGCAGCAAAACCCCACAGGGGGCTGGCAATCAGCCCCAGCATTTT. Encoded protein: CASSKTPQGAGNQPQHF. This chain connects TRBV21-1 to TRBJ1-5; no DNA check was done on the table's D call, TRBD1. TRBV21-1 is classified as a pseudogene. The CDR3 consists of 17 residues.

This chain connects TRBV10-3 to TRBJ2-6, with D possibly being TRBD1 (6 bases). CDR1 is ENHRY and CDR2 is SYGVKD in the germline V gene. V lost 8 bases to trimming and J lost 0 bases, with 26 bases between them. This CDR3 is built from 20 residues. The DNA for the CDR3 is TGTGCCATCCGCGCGTTCTCCACACAGGGACCCTCCTCTGGGGCCAACGTCCTGACTTTC. It encodes CAIRAFSTQGPSSGANVLTF.

The rearrangement joins TRBV28 to TRBJ2-1; D not certain. V was pared by 3 bases and J by 4 bases, with 25 bases between. The CDR3 totals 19 residues. Germline V gene lookup returns CDR1 MDHEN and CDR2 SYDVKM. CDR3 nucleotide sequence: TGTGCCAGCAGTTTCCCTAGGGCCCACGAAACGGGCCGATACAATGAGCAGTTCTTC. Encoded protein: CASSFPRAHETGRYNEQFF.

The chain links TRBV27 to TRBJ2-5; no clear D gene. The CDR3 has 13 residues. Between the trimmed V and J ends, which lost 6 bases and 5 bases, there was a span of 13 bases. Germline loops: CDR1 MNHEY, CDR2 SMNVEV (reference sequence). In nucleotides, the CDR3 is TGTGCCAGCAGGGTCAGAGGCGAGGAGACCCAGTACTTC. This sequence encodes CASRVRGEETQYF.

This chain links TRBV28 with TRBJ1-5; a weak D match, TRBD1 (6 bases). This CDR3 spans 16 amino acids. CDR1 is MDHEN and CDR2 is SYDVKM in the germline V gene. The V and J ends lost 4 bases and 7 bases respectively, with 20 bases between them. The CDR3 loop reads CASSSLRSGGPQPQHF. The DNA of the CDR3 is TGTGCCAGCAGTTCCTTACGCTCCGGGGGCCCCCAGCCCCAGCATTTT.

This chain joins TRBV19 and TRBJ2-1; a weak D match, TRBD1 (6 bases). Germline V gene data show CDR1 as LNHDA and CDR2 as SQIVND (reference sequence). There are 17 residues in the CDR3. V dropped 4 bases and J dropped 4 bases, with 20 bases sitting between them. The DNA for the CDR3 is TGTGCCAGTAGTAGTCAGGATGGGACACCTATTTACAATGAGCAGTTCTTC. This codes for CASSSQDGTPIYNEQFF.

V usage is TRBV10-3 and J usage is TRBJ2-7; D might be TRBD1 or TRBD2, each matching 6 bases. V lost 4 bases and J lost 0, with 16 bases in between. The CDR3 extends over 16 amino acids. Germline V lookup: CDR1 ENHRY, CDR2 SYGVKD. CDR3 sequence: CAISGIGGPASYEQYF. CDR3 DNA: TGTGCCATCAGTGGGATTGGGGGGCCGGCCTCCTACGAGCAGTACTTC.

The chain links TRBV6-6 to TRBJ2-5; 11 bases map to TRBD1. The germline gives CDR1 MNHNY, CDR2 SVGAGI (reference sequence). The V segment lost 7 bases and the J segment 4 bases; nucleotides outside the gene matches: 8. CDR3 size: 15 residues. DNA of the CDR3: TGTGCCAGCACCCACGGACAGGGGGCGATAGAGACCCAGTACTTC. Residues: CASTHGQGAIETQYF.

The sample holds one count of this clone. The J gene is TRBJ2-3, the V gene TRBV7-6; D is unresolved. The ends were cut back, 6 bases at V and 1 base at J, with 14 bases in the middle. The germline gives CDR1 SGHVS, CDR2 FNYEAQ. CDR3 length equals 15 residues. The CDR3 nucleotides are TGTGCCAGCAGGCAAAGGTCTGCTCGCACAGATACGCAGTATTTT. Translating gives CASRQRSARTDTQYF.

Details on this clone: Other DNA sequences in the sample encode the same CDR3. The V gene is TRBV19, the J gene TRBJ1-2; TRBD1 matches at 9 bases. Germline V gene sequence: CDR1 LNHDA, CDR2 SQIVND (reference sequence). J lost 5 bases, V lost 3 bases, and 4 bases had no gene match. CDR3 length: 14 residues. CDR3 sequence (DNA): TGTGCCAGTAGTATCTGGGACAGGGATTATGGCTACACCTTC. Translated: CASSIWDRDYGYTF.

The chain uses TRBV27 and TRBJ2-1; D is uncertain. Trimming removed 3 bases at V and 1 base at J, with 10 bases between. Germline lookup yields CDR1 MNHEY and CDR2 SMNVEV (reference sequence). The CDR3 is 15 amino acids. CDR3: CASSFNPTSYNEQFF. The CDR3 coding sequence is TGTGCCAGCAGTTTTAACCCCACTTCCTACAATGAGCAGTTCTTC.

CDR3 DNA sequence: TGTGCCAGCAGCCAGGGACTAGCGGGAGGAACCTACAATGAGCAGTTCTTC. It codes for CASSQGLAGGTYNEQFF. The chain has TRBV14 and TRBJ2-1; TRBD2 matches 15 bases. V was clipped by 3 bases and J by 2 bases; unmatched bases: 2. The CDR3 is 17 amino acids. Germline CDR1 and CDR2: SGHDN and FVKESK.

V and J are TRBV5-1 and TRBJ2-7; D uncertain. In germline, CDR1 is SGHRS, CDR2 YFSETQ. The V and J ends lost 0 bases and 1 base respectively, with 14 bases between them. This CDR3 comprises 16 residues. CDR3 sequence reads: CASSLGLPMGSYEQYF. The CDR3 DNA sequence: TGCGCCAGCAGCTTGGGACTTCCGATGGGGTCCTACGAGCAGTACTTC.